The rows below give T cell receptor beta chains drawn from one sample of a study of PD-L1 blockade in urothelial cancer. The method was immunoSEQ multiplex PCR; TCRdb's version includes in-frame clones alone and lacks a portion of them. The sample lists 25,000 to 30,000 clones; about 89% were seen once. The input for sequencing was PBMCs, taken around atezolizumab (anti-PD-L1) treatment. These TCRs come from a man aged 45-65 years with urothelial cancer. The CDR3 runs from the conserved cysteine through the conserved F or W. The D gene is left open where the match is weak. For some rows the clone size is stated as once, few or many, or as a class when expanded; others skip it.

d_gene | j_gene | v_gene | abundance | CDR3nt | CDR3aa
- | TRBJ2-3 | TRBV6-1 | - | TGTGCCAGCAGCGAGGCGGGAAGGACAGATACGCAGTATTTT | CASSEAGRTDTQYF
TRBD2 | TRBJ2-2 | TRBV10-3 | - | TGTGCCATCAGTGGGGGACTAGTTTCATCGAACACCGGGGAGCTGTTTTTT | CAISGGLVSSNTGELFF
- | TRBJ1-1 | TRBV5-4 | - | TGTGCCAGCAGCTTGGTCCCAGGCTCAGACACTGAAGCTTTCTTT | CASSLVPGSDTEAFF
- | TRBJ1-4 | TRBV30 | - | TGTGCCTGGAGTGTAGGGGCAGCGGGGGAAAAACTGTTTTTT | CAWSVGAAGEKLFF
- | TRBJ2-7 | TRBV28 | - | TGTGCCACTAGGGGGTTGCCCGAGCAGTACTTC | CATRGLPEQYF
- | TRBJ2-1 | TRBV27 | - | TGTGCCAGCAGTTTATCCAGGGCGTACAATGAGCAGTTCTTC | CASSLSRAYNEQFF
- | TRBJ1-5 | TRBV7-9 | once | TGTGCCAGCAGCTTAGGGGGGGTAGGAGGCAATCAGCCCCAGCATTTT | CASSLGGVGGNQPQHF
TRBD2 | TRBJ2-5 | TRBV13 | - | TGTGCCAGCAGCTTAGGGCTAGCGGGGGAGACCCAGTACTTC | CASSLGLAGETQYF
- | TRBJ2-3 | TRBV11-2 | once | TGTGCCAGCAGCGAAACGGGGTTCGTGGCAGATACGCAGTATTTT | CASSETGFVADTQYF
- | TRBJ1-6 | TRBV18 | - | TGTGCCAGCTCACCAGACAGGATTAATTCACCCCTCCACTTT | CASSPDRINSPLHF
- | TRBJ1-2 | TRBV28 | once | TGTGCCAGCAGTTTGGAGCGGGGGCTCGACTATGGCTACACCTTC | CASSLERGLDYGYTF
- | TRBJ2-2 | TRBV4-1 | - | TGCGCCAGCAGCCAAGAGTTCGGGGCCGGGAGTGGCACCGGGGAGCTGTTTTTT | CASSQEFGAGSGTGELFF
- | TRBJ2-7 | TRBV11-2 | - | TGTGCCAGCAGCTTAGTGATAGCGCCCTACGAGCAGTACTTC | CASSLVIAPYEQYF
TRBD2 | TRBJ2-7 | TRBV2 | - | TGTGCCAGTAGACTAGCGGGAAGCTCCTACGAGCAGTACTTC | CASRLAGSSYEQYF
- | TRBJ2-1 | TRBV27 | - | TGTGCCAGCAGTAGTTCGCTCATAGCGTACGACAATGAGCAGTTCTTC | CASSSSLIAYDNEQFF
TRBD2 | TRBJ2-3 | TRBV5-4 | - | TGTGCCAGCAGCTTGGGACTAGCCGGGGATACGCAGTATTTT | CASSLGLAGDTQYF
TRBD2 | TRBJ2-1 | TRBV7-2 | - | TGTGCCAGCAGCCCCCAGAGGACTAGCTTCAATGAGCAGTTCTTC | CASSPQRTSFNEQFF
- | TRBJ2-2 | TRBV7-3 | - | TGTGCCAGCAGCTCGGGGGTCCCCGGGGGGGAGCTGTTTTTT | CASSSGVPGGELFF
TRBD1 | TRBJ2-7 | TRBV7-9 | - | TGTGCCAGCAGCTTAGGCGGCAGGGGGCGCGAAGAGCAGTACTTC | CASSLGGRGREEQYF
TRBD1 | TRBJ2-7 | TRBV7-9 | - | TGTGCCAGCAGCATATGGGACAGGGTGTCCTACGAGCAGTACTTC | CASSIWDRVSYEQYF
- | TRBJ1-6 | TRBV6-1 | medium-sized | TGTGCCTCCCTAGGCTCCTATAATTCACCCCTCCACTTT | CASLGSYNSPLHF
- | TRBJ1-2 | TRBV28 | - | TGTGCCAGCAGTTTGAAAGGGGGTCCTCAAGGCTACACCTTC | CASSLKGGPQGYTF
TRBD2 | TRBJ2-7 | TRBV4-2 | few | TGTGCCAGCAGCCCTGAGGGACTAGCGGACTCCTACGAGCAGTACTTC | CASSPEGLADSYEQYF
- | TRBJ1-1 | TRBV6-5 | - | TGTGCCAGCAGAGCCACGGTGAACACTGAAGCTTTCTTT | CASRATVNTEAFF
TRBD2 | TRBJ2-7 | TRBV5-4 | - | TGTGCCAGCAGCTTGGAGCGGGGCTACGAGCAGTACTTC | CASSLERGYEQYF
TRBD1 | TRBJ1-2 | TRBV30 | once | TGTGCCTGGAGTTCCGGGACAGACAACTATGGCTACACCTTC | CAWSSGTDNYGYTF
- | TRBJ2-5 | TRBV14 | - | TGTGCCAGCAGCCTACTGGCTGCCGGGAGTGAGACCCAGTACTTC | CASSLLAAGSETQYF
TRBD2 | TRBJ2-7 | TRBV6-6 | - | TGTGCCAGCAGTTACTCGGCTAGCGGGAGTTATCTGGAGCAGTACTTC | CASSYSASGSYLEQYF
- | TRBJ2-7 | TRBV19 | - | TGTGCCAGTAGTATCGGCAGGACAGATTACGAGCAGTACTTC | CASSIGRTDYEQYF
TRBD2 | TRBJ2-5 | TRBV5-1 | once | TGCGCCAGCAGCTTGGCCCCACATGCGGGAGGGAGAGAGACCCAGTACTTC | CASSLAPHAGGRETQYF
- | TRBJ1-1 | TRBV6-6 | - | TGTGCCAGCAGAAACCCGGGACAAGTGAACACTGAAGCTTTCTTT | CASRNPGQVNTEAFF
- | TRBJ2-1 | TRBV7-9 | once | TGTGCCAGCAGCTTAGTGGGGGGCTCCTACAATGAGCAGTTCTTC | CASSLVGGSYNEQFF
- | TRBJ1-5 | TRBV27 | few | TGTGCCAGCAGTTTAGCCGGACAGAATCAGCCCCAGCATTTT | CASSLAGQNQPQHF
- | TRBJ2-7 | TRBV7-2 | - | TGTGCCAGCAGCCTAAAGTACGAGCAGTACTTC | CASSLKYEQYF
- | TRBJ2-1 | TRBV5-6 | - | TGTGCCAGCAGCGCGTGGGCGGGCCCCAATGAGCAGTTCTTC | CASSAWAGPNEQFF
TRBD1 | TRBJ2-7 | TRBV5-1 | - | TGCGCCAGCAGCTTGGATCCAGGGGGTACATCCTACGAGCAGTACTTC | CASSLDPGGTSYEQYF
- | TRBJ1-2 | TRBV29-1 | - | TGCAGCGTTGAGTGGCAGGGTAACTATGGCTACACCTTC | CSVEWQGNYGYTF
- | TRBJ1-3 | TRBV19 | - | TGTGCCAGTAGTTCGACAGGCTCTGGAAACACCATATATTTT | CASSSTGSGNTIYF
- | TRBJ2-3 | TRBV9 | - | TGTGCCAGCAGCGTAGAGGGGGGGCGATCTCACACAGATACGCAGTATTTT | CASSVEGGRSHTDTQYF
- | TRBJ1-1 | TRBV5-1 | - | TGCGCCAGCAGCCAGGATGGCGGGGGGATTAACACTGAAGCTTTCTTT | CASSQDGGGINTEAFF
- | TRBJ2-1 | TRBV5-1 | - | TGCGCCAGCAGCTTGGCACAGGACAATGAGCAGTTCTTC | CASSLAQDNEQFF
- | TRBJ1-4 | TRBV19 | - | TGTGCCAGTAGCCGGGCCCTAGGGCCGAACAGGAATAATGAAAAACTGTTTTTT | CASSRALGPNRNNEKLFF
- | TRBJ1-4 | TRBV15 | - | TGTGCCACCAGCAGAGATCGCGGAGGCTCTGAAAAACTGTTTTTT | CATSRDRGGSEKLFF
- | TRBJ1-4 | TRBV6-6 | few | TGTGCCAGCAGAGGGAAGGGGGAAAAACTGTTTTTT | CASRGKGEKLFF
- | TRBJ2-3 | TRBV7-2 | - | TGTGCCAGCAGCTTTGGCTCTTTCACAGATACGCAGTATTTT | CASSFGSFTDTQYF
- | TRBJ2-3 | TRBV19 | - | TGTGCCAGTAGTATAGATCGGGTAGACACAGATACGCAGTATTTT | CASSIDRVDTDTQYF
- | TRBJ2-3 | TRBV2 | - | TGTGCCAGCATCAAGACAGTTGGGATCACAGATACGCAGTATTTT | CASIKTVGITDTQYF
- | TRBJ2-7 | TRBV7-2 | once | TGTGCCAGCAGCTTAACGCGGGAACACGAGCAGTACTTC | CASSLTREHEQYF
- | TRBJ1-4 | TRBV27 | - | TGTGCCAGCAGTCGGGGAGGTGGCGAAAAACTGTTTTTT | CASSRGGGEKLFF
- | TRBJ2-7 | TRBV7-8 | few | TGTGCCAGCAGCTTAGTAGGGGTCGGGGGACAGCGATACGAGCAGTACTTC | CASSLVGVGGQRYEQYF
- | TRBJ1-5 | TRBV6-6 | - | TGTGCCAGCAGTTACCCAAAGACAGGTGGGGATCAGCCCCAGCATTTT | CASSYPKTGGDQPQHF
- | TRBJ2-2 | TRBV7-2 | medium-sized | TGTGCCAGCAGCTTTCAGGCATCCACCGGGGAGCTGTTTTTT | CASSFQASTGELFF
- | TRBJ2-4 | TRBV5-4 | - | TGTGCCAGCAGCTCCAGGGGTGAAAACATTCAGTACTTC | CASSSRGENIQYF
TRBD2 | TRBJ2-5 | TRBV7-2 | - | TGTGCCAGCAGTTTTAGCGGGATGGGGGGAGAGACCCAGTACTTC | CASSFSGMGGETQYF
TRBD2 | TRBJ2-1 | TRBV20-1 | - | TGCAGTGCGACCACCGGGACTAGATTGTTCTTC | CSATTGTRLFF